Below are 9 T cell receptor beta chains sequenced from a single sample in a study of shared clonotypes between healthy human individuals. Here immunoSEQ multiplex PCR was the method, and the copy in TCRdb shows in-frame clones only, minus some. The table lists approximately 1.1 million clones, about 80% of them singletons. The source material was memory CD4+ T cells from PBMCs. Described subset: CD45RA-negative fraction. These receptors were taken from a man between 18 and 35 years old in good health. Some clones in this sample may be carry-over from other donors' samples.

The V call is TRBV7-3, the J call TRBJ2-5; a possible D gene is TRBD2 (5 bases). Germline V gene data show CDR1 as SGHTA and CDR2 as FQGTGA. There are 13 residues in the CDR3. V lost 5 bases and J 0 bases, leaving 7 bases between the germline ends. As DNA, the CDR3 is TGTGCCAGCAGCCAGCGGAACCAAGAGACCCAGTACTTC. Amino acid sequence: CASSQRNQETQYF.

V is TRBV5-1 and J is TRBJ2-3; D is uncertain. CDR3 size: 16 residues. Germline assignment: CDR1 SGHRS and CDR2 YFSETQ. The V end was cut by 0 bases, the J end by 0 bases, with 11 bases between. The CDR3 loop reads CASSLGRATSTDTQYF. The DNA of the CDR3 is TGCGCCAGCAGCTTGGGTAGGGCCACTAGCACAGATACGCAGTATTTT.

The genes are TRBV19 and TRBJ2-1, with 14 bases matching TRBD2. Trimming removed 3 bases from V and 9 bases from J; junction bases left unmatched: 4. Germline lookup yields CDR1 LNHDA and CDR2 SQIVND (reference sequence). The CDR3 runs to 15 residues. DNA for the CDR3: TGTGCCAGTAGTATGGGACTAGCGGGAGTGGGTGAGCAGTTCTTC. Encoded protein: CASSMGLAGVGEQFF.

The J gene is TRBJ1-5, the V gene TRBV4-1; maybe TRBD1 (6 bases). Germline V lookup: CDR1 MGHRA, CDR2 YSYEKL. The CDR3 loop spans 16 amino acids. The V and J ends lost 2 bases and 0 bases respectively, with 11 bases between them. The CDR3 here is CASSQTGLYSNQPQHF. CDR3 DNA: TGCGCCAGCAGCCAAACAGGGCTGTATAGCAATCAGCCCCAGCATTTT.

The chain uses TRBV7-3 and TRBJ2-5, with D perhaps being TRBD1 or TRBD2 (6 bases each). V dropped 3 bases and J dropped 2 bases, with 10 bases sitting between them. CDR1 and CDR2 from the germline V gene are SGHTA and FQGTGA. This CDR3 has 14 residues. The CDR3 DNA reads as TGTGCCAGCAGCTTCACAGGGAGGCAAGAGACCCAGTACTTC. This encodes CASSFTGRQETQYF.

This clone was detected many times. The V gene is TRBV7-9, the J gene TRBJ2-3; 15 positions match TRBD2. V shed 5 bases, J shed 2 bases, and the junction held 2 bases outside the gene matches. This CDR3 has 16 amino acids. Germline CDR1 reads SEHNR; CDR2 reads FQNEAQ (reference sequence). The CDR3 loop reads CASSRTSGRATDTQYF. The CDR3 DNA follows: TGTGCCAGCAGCCGGACTAGCGGGAGGGCCACAGATACGCAGTATTTT.

This sequence joins TRBV29-1 and TRBJ2-1, with D maybe TRBD2 (5 bases). V lost 5 bases and J 8 bases, leaving 16 bases between the germline ends. This CDR3 comprises 13 residues. CDR1 is SQVTM, CDR2 ANQGSEA, per germline. The CDR3 DNA is TGCAGCGTTCAGGTGGGAGTGATCGATGAGCAGTTCTTC. Protein sequence: CSVQVGVIDEQFF.

The rearrangement uses TRBV6-4 and TRBJ2-7; D gene uncertain. This CDR3 comprises 13 residues. Trimming shortened V by 4 bases and J by 1 base, and 8 bases separated the two germline ends. Germline lookup yields CDR1 MRHNA and CDR2 SNTAGT. The CDR3 bases are TGTGCCAGCAGTGTAAGGCGGTCCTACGAGCAGTACTTC. It codes for CASSVRRSYEQYF.

Concerning this clone: Within the sample, other DNA sequences also encode this same CDR3. The chain carries TRBV9 and TRBJ2-5, with D possibly matching TRBD2 (6 bases). Between the trimmed V and J ends, which lost 0 bases and 4 bases, there was a span of 10 bases. CDR1 is SGDLS, CDR2 YYNGEE, per germline. The CDR3 contains 14 residues. CDR3 in amino acids: CASSVGRGGETQYF. CDR3 sequence (DNA): TGTGCCAGCAGCGTAGGGCGGGGTGGAGAGACCCAGTACTTC.